This TCR beta chain came from a study of T cells in Graves' hyperthyroidism and ophthalmopathy. This CDR3 is built from 13 residues. The germline V gene has CDR1 SGHAT and CDR2 FQNNGV. Trimming stripped 8 bases from V and 1 base from J, with 10 bases between. TCR beta CDR3 regions were amplified from RNA transcripts. The TCR CDR3 first-round RT-PCR relied on the HTBI primer set. TCRdb passed the multiplex PCR reads through MiXCR, listing each CDR3 protein once. Of hundreds of thousands of distinct CDR3 sequences listed, roughly 15% are singletons. Worth noting for this clonotype: Antigen specificity is unknown.

The study's findings and limits: Progression to ophthalmopathy was predicted a median of 6.5 months early. Ophthalmopathy could be told apart from stable hyperthyroidism with a 13 V-J model.

Specimen: blood. The chain uses TRBV11-2 and TRBJ2-3; D unresolved. The sequence derives from a woman between 18 and 29 years old with Graves' hyperthyroidism. CDR3 bases: TGTGCCAGCCGGGTGGGCGGCACAGATACGCAGTATTTT. It yields the protein CASRVGGTDTQYF.